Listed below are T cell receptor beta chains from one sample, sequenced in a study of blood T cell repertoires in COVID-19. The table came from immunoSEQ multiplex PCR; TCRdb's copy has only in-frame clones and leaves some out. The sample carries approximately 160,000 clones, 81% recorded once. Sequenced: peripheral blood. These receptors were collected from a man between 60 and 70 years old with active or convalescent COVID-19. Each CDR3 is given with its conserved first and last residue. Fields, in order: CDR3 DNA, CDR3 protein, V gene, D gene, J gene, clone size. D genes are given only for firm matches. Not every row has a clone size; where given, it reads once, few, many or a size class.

cdr3_nt: TGTGCCAGCAGCCAAGAGATTGGACTTCAAAATGAGCAGTTCTTC
cdr3_aa: CASSQEIGLQNEQFF
v_call: TRBV4-2
d_call: -
j_call: TRBJ2-1
clone_size: -

cdr3_nt: TGCGCCAGCAGAGGGGACAGCGCCTACGAGCAGTACTTC
cdr3_aa: CASRGDSAYEQYF
v_call: TRBV5-1
d_call: TRBD1
j_call: TRBJ2-7
clone_size: -

cdr3_nt: TGTGCCAGCAGCCAAGACAGGGTCGACTACGAGCAGTACTTC
cdr3_aa: CASSQDRVDYEQYF
v_call: TRBV4-2
d_call: -
j_call: TRBJ2-7
clone_size: few

cdr3_nt: TGTGCCAGCAGCCAAGGGAGCCTTGGCTACACCTTC
cdr3_aa: CASSQGSLGYTF
v_call: TRBV3-1/TRBV3-2
d_call: -
j_call: TRBJ1-2
clone_size: -

cdr3_nt: TGTGCCAGCAGCCCCGCCCAGGGGTTGTTCACTGAAGCTTTCTTT
cdr3_aa: CASSPAQGLFTEAFF
v_call: TRBV7-8
d_call: -
j_call: TRBJ1-1
clone_size: -

cdr3_nt: TGTGCCAGTAGCCCCAGGGAAGCAATCTACGAGCAGTACTTC
cdr3_aa: CASSPREAIYEQYF
v_call: TRBV19
d_call: -
j_call: TRBJ2-7
clone_size: many

cdr3_nt: TGTGCCAGCAGCCCCCCCCGGGGACAGAGAAACTCCTACAATGAGCAGTTCTTC
cdr3_aa: CASSPPRGQRNSYNEQFF
v_call: TRBV14
d_call: TRBD1
j_call: TRBJ2-1
clone_size: -

cdr3_nt: TGTGCCAGCAGCAGATTCACTAGCACAGATACGCAGTATTTT
cdr3_aa: CASSRFTSTDTQYF
v_call: TRBV7-9
d_call: -
j_call: TRBJ2-3
clone_size: -

cdr3_nt: TGTGCCACCAGCAGAGAGAAGACAGTGGGCAATCAGCCCCAGCATTTT
cdr3_aa: CATSREKTVGNQPQHF
v_call: TRBV15
d_call: -
j_call: TRBJ1-5
clone_size: -

cdr3_nt: TGTGCCAGCAGCACCGGGACAGGGAGCTACACTGAAGCTTTCTTT
cdr3_aa: CASSTGTGSYTEAFF
v_call: TRBV5-8
d_call: TRBD1
j_call: TRBJ1-1
clone_size: -

cdr3_nt: TGTGCCAGCTCACCCGACAGCGGGAGGCGCCCAAATGAGCAGTTCTTC
cdr3_aa: CASSPDSGRRPNEQFF
v_call: TRBV18
d_call: TRBD2
j_call: TRBJ2-1
clone_size: -

cdr3_nt: TGTGCCAGCAGCTTGCAGGGGGGACTCTACAATGAGCAGTTCTTC
cdr3_aa: CASSLQGGLYNEQFF
v_call: TRBV7-2
d_call: -
j_call: TRBJ2-1
clone_size: -

cdr3_nt: TGTGCCAGTAGTCCAGGGACAGTCCAAGAGACCCAGTACTTC
cdr3_aa: CASSPGTVQETQYF
v_call: TRBV19
d_call: TRBD1
j_call: TRBJ2-5
clone_size: once

cdr3_nt: TGTGCCAGCAGCCTTGGGGGACTAGCTTACGAAGAGACCCAGTACTTC
cdr3_aa: CASSLGGLAYEETQYF
v_call: TRBV9
d_call: TRBD2
j_call: TRBJ2-5
clone_size: -

cdr3_nt: TGTGCCAGCAGCCTCCGGGACAGGGTGAACACTGAAGCTTTCTTT
cdr3_aa: CASSLRDRVNTEAFF
v_call: TRBV5-6
d_call: TRBD1
j_call: TRBJ1-1
clone_size: -

cdr3_nt: TGTGCCACCCAGGCTAGCGGGGACACAGATACGCAGTATTTT
cdr3_aa: CATQASGDTDTQYF
v_call: TRBV10-3
d_call: TRBD2
j_call: TRBJ2-3
clone_size: -

cdr3_nt: TGTGCCAGCAGCTTGAGAGGCAGTGAGACCCAGTACTTC
cdr3_aa: CASSLRGSETQYF
v_call: TRBV5-4
d_call: -
j_call: TRBJ2-5
clone_size: -

cdr3_nt: TGTGCCAGCAGTCCGCGGGCTAACTATGGCTACACCTTC
cdr3_aa: CASSPRANYGYTF
v_call: TRBV5-6
d_call: -
j_call: TRBJ1-2
clone_size: -

cdr3_nt: TGTGCCAGCAGTTCACCCAGGACAGAGAACACTGAAGCTTTCTTT
cdr3_aa: CASSSPRTENTEAFF
v_call: TRBV6-6
d_call: -
j_call: TRBJ1-1
clone_size: -

cdr3_nt: TGTGCCAGCAGCGTTCGACAGGTTCGCGGCACCGGGGAGCTGTTTTTT
cdr3_aa: CASSVRQVRGTGELFF
v_call: TRBV5-4
d_call: -
j_call: TRBJ2-2
clone_size: -

cdr3_nt: TGTGCCAGCAGCGTAGGCATACGGGAGGGCCGGAATGAGCAGTTCTTC
cdr3_aa: CASSVGIREGRNEQFF
v_call: TRBV9
d_call: TRBD2
j_call: TRBJ2-1
clone_size: -

cdr3_nt: TGTGCCAGCAGCTTATCAACAAGAAACACTGAAGCTTTCTTT
cdr3_aa: CASSLSTRNTEAFF
v_call: TRBV7-8
d_call: -
j_call: TRBJ1-1
clone_size: few

cdr3_nt: TGTGCCAGCAGTCCGGGACAGAGATCACCCCTCCACTTT
cdr3_aa: CASSPGQRSPLHF
v_call: TRBV12-3/TRBV12-4
d_call: TRBD1
j_call: TRBJ1-6
clone_size: few

cdr3_nt: TGTGCCATCCAAGAGGACAGGGGAATTGGCTATGGCTACACCTTC
cdr3_aa: CAIQEDRGIGYGYTF
v_call: TRBV10-3
d_call: TRBD1
j_call: TRBJ1-2
clone_size: -

cdr3_nt: TGCGCCAGCAGCTTCGAGGGCTATGGCTACACCTTC
cdr3_aa: CASSFEGYGYTF
v_call: TRBV5-1
d_call: -
j_call: TRBJ1-2
clone_size: -

cdr3_nt: TGCGCCAGCAGGCCATCCCCGACAGGGGGCTTAAACGAGCAGTACTTC
cdr3_aa: CASRPSPTGGLNEQYF
v_call: TRBV5-1
d_call: TRBD1
j_call: TRBJ2-7
clone_size: -

cdr3_nt: TGTGCCAGCAGCGTAGCCCTCCAAGAGACCCAGTACTTC
cdr3_aa: CASSVALQETQYF
v_call: TRBV9
d_call: -
j_call: TRBJ2-5
clone_size: few

cdr3_nt: TGTGCCAGCAGCCATTACGCGGAGGGCACTGAAGCTTTCTTT
cdr3_aa: CASSHYAEGTEAFF
v_call: TRBV3-1/TRBV3-2
d_call: -
j_call: TRBJ1-1
clone_size: -

cdr3_nt: TGTGCCATCGGGGCCAGACAGGGGTACGGCTACACCTTC
cdr3_aa: CAIGARQGYGYTF
v_call: TRBV10-3
d_call: TRBD1
j_call: TRBJ1-2
clone_size: -

cdr3_nt: TGTGCCAGCAGCGAGGTTAGCTCCTACGAGCAGTACTTC
cdr3_aa: CASSEVSSYEQYF
v_call: TRBV12-3/TRBV12-4
d_call: -
j_call: TRBJ2-7
clone_size: -

cdr3_nt: TGTGCCAGCAGCTTAGGGGGGGTAGAGCAGTACTTC
cdr3_aa: CASSLGGVEQYF
v_call: TRBV11-2
d_call: -
j_call: TRBJ2-7
clone_size: -

cdr3_nt: TGTGCCAGCTCACTCCCCTCAGCGGGAGAAGGGGGCGATGAGCAGTTCTTC
cdr3_aa: CASSLPSAGEGGDEQFF
v_call: TRBV18
d_call: -
j_call: TRBJ2-1
clone_size: -

cdr3_nt: TGTGCCAGCAGGTTATGGGTGACTAGCGGGAGTCTGGATACGCAGTATTTT
cdr3_aa: CASRLWVTSGSLDTQYF
v_call: TRBV7-9
d_call: TRBD2
j_call: TRBJ2-3
clone_size: -

cdr3_nt: TGTGCCAGCAGTAAGGAGGTCCAAGAGACCCAGTACTTC
cdr3_aa: CASSKEVQETQYF
v_call: TRBV5-4
d_call: -
j_call: TRBJ2-5
clone_size: -

cdr3_nt: TGTGCCAGCAGTCTCCAATGGGGGGTCACAGATACGCAGTATTTT
cdr3_aa: CASSLQWGVTDTQYF
v_call: TRBV27
d_call: -
j_call: TRBJ2-3
clone_size: -

cdr3_nt: TGCAGCGTTGTGGCTAGCCGTTTCTACAATGAGCAGTTCTTC
cdr3_aa: CSVVASRFYNEQFF
v_call: TRBV29-1
d_call: -
j_call: TRBJ2-1
clone_size: -

cdr3_nt: TGTGCCAGCAGTTTAGCGGGTATAACGACTGAAGCTTTCTTT
cdr3_aa: CASSLAGITTEAFF
v_call: TRBV28
d_call: -
j_call: TRBJ1-1
clone_size: -

cdr3_nt: TGCGCCAGCAGCTCCGGGGTGGGGTTGGCAGGCCGGAGCTCCTACGAGCAGTACTTC
cdr3_aa: CASSSGVGLAGRSSYEQYF
v_call: TRBV5-1
d_call: -
j_call: TRBJ2-7
clone_size: -

cdr3_nt: TGTGCCAGCAGTCCGACCTCCGGGACAGGGAACACTGAAGCTTTCTTT
cdr3_aa: CASSPTSGTGNTEAFF
v_call: TRBV28
d_call: TRBD1
j_call: TRBJ1-1
clone_size: -

cdr3_nt: TGTGCCAGCAGTCTCCAGGGGGTTAATCAGCCCCAGCATTTT
cdr3_aa: CASSLQGVNQPQHF
v_call: TRBV6-5
d_call: TRBD1
j_call: TRBJ1-5
clone_size: -

cdr3_nt: TGTGCCAGCAGTTTGGGGACAAATCAGCCCCAGCATTTT
cdr3_aa: CASSLGTNQPQHF
v_call: TRBV12-3/TRBV12-4
d_call: -
j_call: TRBJ1-5
clone_size: -

cdr3_nt: TGCGCCAGCAGCGCGGGCCCCCGGGTCGGACACACCGGGGAGCTGTTTTTT
cdr3_aa: CASSAGPRVGHTGELFF
v_call: TRBV5-1
d_call: -
j_call: TRBJ2-2
clone_size: -

cdr3_nt: TGTGCCAGCAGTGAACCCCTGGGCGCAACTAATGAAAAACTGTTTTTT
cdr3_aa: CASSEPLGATNEKLFF
v_call: TRBV6-1
d_call: -
j_call: TRBJ1-4
clone_size: -

cdr3_nt: TGTGCCAGCAGCGACGGACTAGCGGGAGAGACCCAGTACTTC
cdr3_aa: CASSDGLAGETQYF
v_call: TRBV9
d_call: TRBD2
j_call: TRBJ2-5
clone_size: once

cdr3_nt: TGTGCCAGCAGCTTTTCCGCGCTGACCTACGAGCAGTACTTC
cdr3_aa: CASSFSALTYEQYF
v_call: TRBV11-2
d_call: -
j_call: TRBJ2-7
clone_size: few

cdr3_nt: TGCGCCAGCAGCTACGGACTAGCGGGAGCCCAATACGAGCAGTACTTC
cdr3_aa: CASSYGLAGAQYEQYF
v_call: TRBV5-1
d_call: TRBD2
j_call: TRBJ2-7
clone_size: -

cdr3_nt: TGTGCCGGACGGGGACAAGGAAATTCACCCCTCCACTTT
cdr3_aa: CAGRGQGNSPLHF
v_call: TRBV10-3
d_call: -
j_call: TRBJ1-6
clone_size: -